The 8 T cell receptor beta chains below were found in one sample sequenced in a study of cytomegalovirus exposure and HLA in healthy donors. 13 Jbeta primers and 60 Vbeta primers were used for the PCR. TCRdb's copy holds only in-frame clones and misses some; the assay was immunoSEQ multiplex PCR. Of about 79,000 clones in the sample, approximately 74% were seen once. Sample: PBMCs. The receptors originated from a middle-aged man in good health and CMV-seropositive.

The V and J genes are TRBV7-9 and TRBJ1-2; 7 bases align to TRBD1. This CDR3 comprises 12 residues. V shed 8 bases, J shed 7 bases, and the junction held 7 bases outside the gene matches. Germline V CDR1 and CDR2: SEHNR, FQNEAQ (reference sequence). For the CDR3, the DNA is TGTGCCAGCGAAGGGGGCCGAGGTGGCTACACCTTC. Translation: CASEGGRGGYTF. The complete variable domain, with remaining parts taken from reference TRBV7-9 and TRBJ1-2, reads DTGVSQNPRHKITKRGQNVTFRCDPISEHNRLYWYRQTLGQGPEFLTYFQNEAQLEKSRLLSDRFSAERPKGSFSTLEIQRTEQGDSAMYLCASEGGRGGYTFGSGTRLTVV.

This clone occurred a few times. This chain links TRBV11-2 with TRBJ1-5, with a weak D call TRBD1 (5 bases). With 1 base removed from V and 0 bases from J, the gap between germline ends came to 13 bases. The CDR3 length is 17 residues. Germline V gives CDR1 SGHAT, CDR2 FQNNGV. Here the CDR3 reads CASSLGSAGYSNQPQHF. CDR3 in DNA: TGTGCCAGCAGCTTAGGTTCGGCAGGGTATAGCAATCAGCCCCAGCATTTT.

The rearrangement joins TRBV5-4 to TRBJ2-5; D is unclear. Gene TRBJ2-7 matches the end of the DNA better, so the J call may be wrong. The CDR3 length is 13 residues. Looked up from germline, CDR1 is SGHNT and CDR2 is YYREEE (reference sequence). The CDR3, as DNA: TGTGCCAGCAGCTTGTGGCAGGTCCTCGAGCAGTACTTC. Protein product: CASSLWQVLEQYF.

The chain employs TRBV18 and TRBJ1-5; 7 positions agree with TRBD1. The J segment lost 5 bases and the V segment lost 6 bases, leaving 4 bases of the junction unmatched. There are 13 residues in the CDR3. Germline loops: CDR1 KGHSH, CDR2 LQKENI. CDR3 sequence: CASSPRGDQPQHF. CDR3 nucleotides: TGTGCCAGCTCCCCCAGGGGGGATCAGCCCCAGCATTTT.

This rearrangement joins TRBV6-5 to TRBJ2-7, with a weak D call TRBD1 (5 bases). The germline CDR1 and CDR2 sequences are MNHEY and SVGAGI. The CDR3 consists of 13 residues. V was clipped by 0 bases and J by 6 bases, with 9 bases between them. The CDR3: CASSYSIGVEQYF. In DNA form, the CDR3 reads TGTGCCAGCAGTTACTCGATAGGGGTCGAGCAGTACTTC.

The genes are TRBV28 and TRBJ1-2, with D possibly TRBD1 on 6 matching bases. Per germline, CDR1 MDHEN and CDR2 SYDVKM. V lost 7 bases, J lost 8 bases, and 23 bases lay in between. CDR3 size: 15 residues. The CDR3 spells CASIEPQGRMEGYTF. The DNA for the CDR3 is TGTGCCAGCATCGAGCCACAGGGTAGGATGGAGGGCTACACCTTC.

This clone appeared a few times. Distinct nucleotide sequences in the sample also encode this CDR3. This sequence joins TRBV10-1 and TRBJ2-7; D is unresolved. Germline V lookup: CDR1 WNHNN, CDR2 SYGVQD (reference sequence). The CDR3 has 12 residues. The V end was cut by 8 bases, the J end by 0 bases, with 8 bases between. In nucleotides, the CDR3 is TGCGCCAGCGGTGCTAGCTCCTACGAGCAGTACTTC. Its protein is CASGASSYEQYF.

This clone was found many times. The rearrangement uses TRBV15 and TRBJ2-1; D might be TRBD2 (5 bases). V was cut by 5 bases and J by 2 bases, with 10 bases left in between. Germline CDR1 and CDR2: LNHNV and YYDKDF (reference sequence). The CDR3 sequence is 14 residues long. CDR3 region: CATSGGLTYNEQFF. CDR3 bases: TGTGCCACCAGCGGCGGGTTAACCTACAATGAGCAGTTCTTC.